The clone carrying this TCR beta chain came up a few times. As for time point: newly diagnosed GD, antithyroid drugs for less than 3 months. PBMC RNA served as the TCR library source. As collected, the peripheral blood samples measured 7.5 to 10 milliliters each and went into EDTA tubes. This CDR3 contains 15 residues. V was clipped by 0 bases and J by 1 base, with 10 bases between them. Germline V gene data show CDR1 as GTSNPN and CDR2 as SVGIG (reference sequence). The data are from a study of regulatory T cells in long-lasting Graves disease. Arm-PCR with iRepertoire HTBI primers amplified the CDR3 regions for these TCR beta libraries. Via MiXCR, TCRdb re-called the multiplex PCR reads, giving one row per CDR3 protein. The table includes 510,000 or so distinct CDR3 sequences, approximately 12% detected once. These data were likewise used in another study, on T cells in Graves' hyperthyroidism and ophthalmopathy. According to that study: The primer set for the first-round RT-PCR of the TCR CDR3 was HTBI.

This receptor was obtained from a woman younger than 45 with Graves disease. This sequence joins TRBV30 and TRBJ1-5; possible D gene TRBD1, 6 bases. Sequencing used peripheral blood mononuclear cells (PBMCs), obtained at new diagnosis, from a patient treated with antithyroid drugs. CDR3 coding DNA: TGTGCCTGGAGTGTTGGGACATTCAGCAATCAGCCCCAGCATTTT. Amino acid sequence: CAWSVGTFSNQPQHF.